These 2 T cell receptor beta chains were sequenced from one sample in a study of T cell changes during pregnancy in multiple sclerosis. Repertoires were generated with immunoSEQ multiplex PCR, while TCRdb's copy carries only in-frame clones and drops some. The sample has about 70,000 clones; around 91% are singletons. The sequencing used peripheral blood, collected in the third trimester of pregnancy. All receptors come from a female donor in good health, enrolled as a control in a pregnancy study.

The chain links TRBV6-5 to TRBJ2-3; TRBD1 agrees at 8 bases. The CDR3 contains 14 residues. Germline-derived CDR1 and CDR2 are MNHEY and SVGAGI. The V gene end was trimmed by 6 bases and the J gene end by 3 bases; junction bases not matched to a gene: 5. The CDR3 protein is CASSFNRGTDTQYF. In DNA form, the CDR3 reads TGTGCCAGCAGCTTCAACAGGGGGACAGATACGCAGTATTTT.

This chain links TRBV6-5 with TRBJ2-4; 7 bases fit TRBD1. This CDR3 is built from 14 residues. Germline V CDR1 and CDR2: MNHEY, SVGAGI. Trimming removed 4 bases from V and 6 bases from J; junction bases left unmatched: 6. Here the CDR3 reads CASSFDRARNIQYF. In DNA form, the CDR3 reads TGTGCCAGCAGTTTCGACAGGGCGAGAAACATTCAGTACTTC.